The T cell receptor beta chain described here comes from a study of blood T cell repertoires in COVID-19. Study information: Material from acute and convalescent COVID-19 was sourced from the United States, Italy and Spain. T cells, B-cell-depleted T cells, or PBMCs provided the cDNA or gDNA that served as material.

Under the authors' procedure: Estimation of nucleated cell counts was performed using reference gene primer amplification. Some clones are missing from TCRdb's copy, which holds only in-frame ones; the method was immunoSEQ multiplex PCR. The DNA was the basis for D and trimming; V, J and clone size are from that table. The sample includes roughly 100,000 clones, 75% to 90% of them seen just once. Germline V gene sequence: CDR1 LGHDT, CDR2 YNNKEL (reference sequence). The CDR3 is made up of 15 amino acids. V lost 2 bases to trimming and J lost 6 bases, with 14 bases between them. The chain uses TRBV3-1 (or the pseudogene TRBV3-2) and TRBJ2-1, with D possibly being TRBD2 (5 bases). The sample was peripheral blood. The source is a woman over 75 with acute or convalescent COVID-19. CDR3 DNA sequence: TGTGCCAGCAGCCAATTCCCTACCGGAGGCAATGAGCAGTTCTTC. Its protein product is CASSQFPTGGNEQFF.